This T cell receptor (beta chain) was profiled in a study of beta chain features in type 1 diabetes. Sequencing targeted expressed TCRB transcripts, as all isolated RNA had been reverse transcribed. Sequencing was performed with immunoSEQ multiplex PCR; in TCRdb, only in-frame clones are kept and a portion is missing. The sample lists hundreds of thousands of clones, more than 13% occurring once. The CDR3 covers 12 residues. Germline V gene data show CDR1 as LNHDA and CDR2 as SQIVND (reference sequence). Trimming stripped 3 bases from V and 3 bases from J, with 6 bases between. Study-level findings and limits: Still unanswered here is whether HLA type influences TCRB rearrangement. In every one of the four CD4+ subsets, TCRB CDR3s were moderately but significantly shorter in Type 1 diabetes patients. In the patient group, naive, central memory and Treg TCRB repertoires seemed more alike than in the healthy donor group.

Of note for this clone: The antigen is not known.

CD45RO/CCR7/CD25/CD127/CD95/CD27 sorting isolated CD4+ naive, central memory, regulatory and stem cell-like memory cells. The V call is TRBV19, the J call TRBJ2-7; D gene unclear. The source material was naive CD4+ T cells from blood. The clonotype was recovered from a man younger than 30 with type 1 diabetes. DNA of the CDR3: TGTGCCAGTAGTATCAACAACTACGAGCAGTACTTC. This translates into CASSINNYEQYF.